This record looks at one TCR beta chain sequence and its context. Libraries were prepared by immunoSEQ multiplex PCR; TCRdb keeps only in-frame clonotypes and omits some of them. This sample carries about 68,000 clones, around nine tenths of them seen once, and the ten largest clones take 1.5%. The record originates from a study of T cell changes during pregnancy in multiple sclerosis. The CDR3 contains 16 residues. Trimming at V came to 0 bases and at J to 5 bases, leaving 5 bases not matched to a gene. Germline CDR1 is LGHNA and CDR2 is YNFKEQ. The origin of this receptor is a female donor with multiple sclerosis, enrolled in a pregnancy study. This material consisted of peripheral blood, taken in the third trimester of pregnancy. V gene TRBV4-2 combines with J gene TRBJ2-7, with 12 positions matching TRBD1. CDR3 protein: CASSQETGTGGDEQYF. CDR3 sequence (DNA): TGTGCCAGCAGCCAAGAAACCGGGACAGGGGGCGACGAGCAGTACTTC.